This T cell receptor beta chain was recorded in a study of cytomegalovirus exposure and HLA in healthy donors. Overall study: The roughly 130 validation repertoires used the same platform as the roughly 670 first-cohort repertoires (as reported by a later analysis).

The table came from immunoSEQ multiplex PCR; TCRdb's copy has only in-frame clones and leaves some out. The table records under 200,000 clones, 70% to 90% of them present only once. Points from the study as a whole: Rare TCR sequences dominated, though some public TCRs recurred in many donors. A few chains linked to CMV were shown in vitro to be specific for CMV antigens.

Germline CDR1 and CDR2: MNHEY and SVGAGI. The CDR3 has 16 amino acids. Trimming cost V 4 bases and J 8 bases; bases outside gene matches: 13. Concerning this clone: Its antigen is undetermined.

This TCR derives from a woman between 18 and 29 years old in good health and CMV-seronegative. The chain joins TRBV6-5 to TRBJ1-4; the match to TRBD1 covers 7 bases. The sequenced sample consisted of PBMCs. DNA for the CDR3: TGTGCCAGCAGTTCACCGACAGGGATGTCGCGGGAAAAACTGTTTTTT. This codes for CASSSPTGMSREKLFF.